A selection of T cell receptor beta chains follows, all from one sample in a study of glioma-infiltrating T cells after dendritic cell vaccination. The protocol was immunoSEQ multiplex PCR, while the TCRdb copy is restricted to in-frame clones and leaves out a portion. The data contain tens of thousands of clones, about four fifths of them singletons. This material consisted of blood, taken before dendritic cell vaccination. The source of these receptors is a human donor with glioblastoma. Each CDR3 is given with its conserved first and last residue. A D gene is named only where the DNA matches it firmly. The size entry is marked missing in some rows and otherwise reads once, few, many or a size class.

NA	TRBD2	TRBV2	TRBJ2-7	CASSRLAGVFEQYF	TGTGCCAGCAGCCGACTAGCGGGGGTATTTGAGCAGTACTTC
NA	NA	TRBV5-1	TRBJ2-1	CASSLQGHEQFF	TGCGCCAGCAGCTTGCAGGGCCATGAGCAGTTCTTC
NA	NA	TRBV7-3	TRBJ2-2	CASSQTLTHTGELFF	TGTGCCAGCAGTCAAACCCTTACTCACACCGGGGAGCTGTTTTTT
NA	TRBD1	TRBV10-3	TRBJ1-1	CATRTGGGGYEAFF	TGTGCCACTCGGACAGGGGGCGGGGGATACGAAGCTTTCTTT
NA	NA	TRBV7-9	TRBJ2-2	CASSQGINTGELFF	TGTGCCAGCAGCCAGGGAATAAACACCGGGGAGCTGTTTTTT
NA	TRBD2	TRBV11-2	TRBJ2-1	CASSLMAGGRGEQFF	TGTGCCAGCAGCTTAATGGCGGGGGGCCGCGGTGAGCAGTTCTTC
NA	NA	TRBV7-9	TRBJ2-1	CASSPWAAGRQFF	TGTGCCAGCAGCCCCTGGGCGGCGGGGAGGCAGTTCTTC
NA	NA	TRBV18	TRBJ1-1	CASSLAWAGNTEAFF	TGTGCCAGCTCACTCGCGTGGGCGGGGAACACTGAAGCTTTCTTT
NA	TRBD1	TRBV11-2	TRBJ2-2	CASSPGQLNTGELFF	TGTGCCAGCAGCCCGGGACAGCTAAACACCGGGGAGCTGTTTTTT
NA	TRBD1	TRBV15	TRBJ1-4	CATSRDIQGLNEKLFF	TGTGCCACCAGCAGAGATATACAGGGGCTTAATGAAAAACTGTTTTTT
NA	TRBD1	TRBV9	TRBJ1-2	CASSVATGVTLFNGYTF	TGTGCCAGCAGCGTCGCGACAGGGGTCACCCTCTTTAATGGCTACACCTTC
NA	TRBD1	TRBV6-5	TRBJ1-3	CASSQGVQRNTIYF	TGTGCCAGCAGCCAGGGGGTGCAAAGAAACACCATATATTTT
NA	TRBD1	TRBV28	TRBJ2-5	CASSPTGGETQYF	TGTGCCAGCAGTCCAACAGGGGGGGAGACCCAGTACTTC
NA	TRBD1	TRBV29-1	TRBJ1-2	CSVGEPGTGSHGYTF	TGCAGCGTTGGGGAACCCGGGACAGGCTCCCATGGCTACACCTTC
NA	TRBD2	TRBV23-1	TRBJ2-6	CVRGGTRSSGANVLTF	TGCGTCCGGGGGGGGACCCGGAGCTCTGGGGCCAACGTCCTGACTTTC
NA	NA	TRBV27	TRBJ1-4	CASSWGGAGNEKLFF	TGTGCCAGCAGTTGGGGGGGCGCCGGTAATGAAAAACTGTTTTTT
NA	TRBD1	TRBV9	TRBJ2-2	CASDPGTGSTGELFF	TGTGCCTCCGACCCCGGGACAGGGTCCACCGGGGAGCTGTTTTTT
NA	NA	TRBV30	TRBJ2-2	CASKQGSNTGELFF	TGTGCCTCAAAACAGGGTTCCAACACCGGGGAGCTGTTTTTT
NA	TRBD2	TRBV7-2	TRBJ2-1	CASSPSGRHKNEQFF	TGTGCCAGCAGTCCTAGCGGGAGGCATAAGAATGAGCAGTTCTTC
NA	TRBD1	TRBV2	TRBJ2-3	CAGGQGFTDTQYF	TGTGCCGGCGGACAGGGATTCACAGATACGCAGTATTTT
NA	TRBD1	TRBV5-1	TRBJ1-1	CASSTDRLAEAFF	TGCGCCAGCAGCACGGACAGGTTGGCTGAAGCTTTCTTT
NA	NA	TRBV6-5	TRBJ2-7	CASSYPIEEQYF	TGTGCCAGCAGTTACCCGATAGAAGAGCAGTACTTC
NA	TRBD1	TRBV27	TRBJ2-2	CASSPGDRYTGELFF	TGTGCCAGCAGCCCGGGGGACAGGTACACCGGGGAGCTGTTTTTT
NA	TRBD1	TRBV7-3	TRBJ2-1	CASSRDRVVNEQFF	TGTGCCAGCAGCCGGGACAGGGTTGTTAATGAGCAGTTCTTC
NA	TRBD2	TRBV5-4	TRBJ2-1	CASSLGEGLAGYNEQFF	TGTGCCAGCAGCTTGGGGGAGGGACTAGCGGGCTACAATGAGCAGTTCTTC
NA	TRBD1	TRBV25-1	TRBJ2-1	CASSEPTYYRGQGNEQFF	TGTGCCAGCAGTGAGCCCACCTACTACAGGGGGCAAGGCAATGAGCAGTTCTTC
NA	TRBD2	TRBV7-3	TRBJ2-5	CASSLTPGGGETQYF	TGTGCCAGCAGCTTAACGCCGGGGGGAGGGGAGACCCAGTACTTC
NA	TRBD2	TRBV15	TRBJ2-1	CATSSSGRYNEQFF	TGTGCCACCAGCAGTAGCGGGAGATACAATGAGCAGTTCTTC
NA	TRBD1	TRBV2	TRBJ2-3	CASSADRGRADTQYF	TGTGCCAGCAGTGCGGACAGGGGGCGGGCGGATACGCAGTATTTT
NA	NA	TRBV19	TRBJ2-1	CASSFGLYNEQFF	TGTGCCAGTAGTTTCGGACTGTACAATGAGCAGTTCTTC
few	NA	TRBV4-1	TRBJ1-4	CASSREEGEKLFF	TGCGCCAGCAGTCGTGAGGAGGGTGAAAAACTGTTTTTT
NA	TRBD2	TRBV7-8	TRBJ2-3	CASSPWTSGRAGEGDTQYF	TGTGCCAGCAGCCCCTGGACTAGCGGGAGGGCCGGAGAAGGAGATACGCAGTATTTT
once	TRBD2	TRBV2	TRBJ2-3	CASSASSGSISTQYF	TGTGCCAGCAGCGCCTCCAGCGGGAGCATTAGTACGCAGTATTTT
NA	TRBD1	TRBV11-2	TRBJ2-4	CASSQDRGLRSLQYF	TGTGCCAGCAGCCAGGACAGGGGGCTGAGATCCCTTCAGTACTTC
NA	TRBD2	TRBV5-6	TRBJ2-3	CASSPPTSGSDTQYF	TGTGCCAGCAGCCCACCGACTAGCGGGAGCGATACGCAGTATTTT
few	NA	TRBV19	TRBJ1-1	CASSSRQDTEAFF	TGTGCCAGTAGTTCAAGACAGGACACTGAAGCTTTCTTT
NA	TRBD1	TRBV23-1	TRBJ2-6	CASSRQDRGVGANVLTF	TGCGCCAGCAGTCGCCAGGACAGGGGTGTTGGGGCCAACGTCCTGACTTTC
once	NA	TRBV19	TRBJ1-1	CASISDRYTEAFF	TGTGCCAGTATCTCGGACAGATACACTGAAGCTTTCTTT
NA	NA	TRBV19	TRBJ1-1	CASSWTPLNTEAFF	TGTGCCAGTAGTTGGACACCCCTGAACACTGAAGCTTTCTTT
NA	TRBD1	TRBV30	TRBJ1-1	CAWSVYLRTGGRTEAFF	TGTGCCTGGAGTGTATATCTTCGGACAGGGGGTCGCACTGAAGCTTTCTTT
NA	NA	TRBV10-3	TRBJ1-2	CAISDGVGGVGGYTF	TGTGCCATCAGTGATGGAGTTGGGGGCGTTGGTGGCTACACCTTC
few	NA	TRBV14	TRBJ1-1	CASSPSVGDTEAFF	TGTGCCAGCAGCCCGTCAGTTGGAGACACTGAAGCTTTCTTT
NA	NA	TRBV27	TRBJ2-7	CAIGLDYEQYF	TGTGCCATCGGCCTTGACTACGAGCAGTACTTC
NA	NA	TRBV10-1	TRBJ1-2	CATQGLNYGYTF	TGCGCCACCCAGGGGCTGAACTATGGCTACACCTTC
NA	TRBD1	TRBV11-2	TRBJ1-2	CASRDSYRGIRYGYTF	TGTGCCAGCCGCGATTCATACAGGGGCATCCGTTATGGCTACACCTTC
NA	TRBD2	TRBV10-3	TRBJ2-1	CALKTSGGHEQFF	TGTGCCCTGAAGACTAGCGGGGGGCATGAGCAGTTCTTC
NA	NA	TRBV29-1	TRBJ2-7	CSVWSQGTNEQYF	TGCAGCGTTTGGTCACAGGGAACAAATGAGCAGTACTTC